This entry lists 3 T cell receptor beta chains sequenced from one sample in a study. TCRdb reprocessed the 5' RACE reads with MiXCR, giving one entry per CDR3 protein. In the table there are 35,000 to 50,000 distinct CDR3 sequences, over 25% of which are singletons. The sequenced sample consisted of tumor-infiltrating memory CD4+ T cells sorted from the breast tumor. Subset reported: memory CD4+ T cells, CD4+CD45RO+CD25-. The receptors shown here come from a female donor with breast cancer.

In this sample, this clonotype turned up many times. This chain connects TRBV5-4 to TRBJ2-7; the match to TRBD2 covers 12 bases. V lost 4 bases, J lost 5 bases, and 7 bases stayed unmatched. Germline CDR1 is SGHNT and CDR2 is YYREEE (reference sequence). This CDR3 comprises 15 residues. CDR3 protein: CASSPASGRDHEQYF. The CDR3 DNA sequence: TGTGCCAGCAGCCCGGCTAGCGGGAGGGACCACGAGCAGTACTTC.

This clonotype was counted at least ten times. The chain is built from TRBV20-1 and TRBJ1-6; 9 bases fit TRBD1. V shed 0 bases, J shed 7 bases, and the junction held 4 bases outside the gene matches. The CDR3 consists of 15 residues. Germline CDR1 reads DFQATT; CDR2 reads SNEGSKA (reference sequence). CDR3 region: CSARDWDRVNSPLHF. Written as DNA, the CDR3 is TGCAGTGCTAGAGATTGGGACAGGGTGAATTCACCCCTCCACTTT.

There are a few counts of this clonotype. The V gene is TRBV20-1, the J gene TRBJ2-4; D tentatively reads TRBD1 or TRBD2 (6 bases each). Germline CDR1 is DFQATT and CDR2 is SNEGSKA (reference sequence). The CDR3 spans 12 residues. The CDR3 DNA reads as TGCTCCAAGGTGGGGGGCGGGAACATTCAGTACTTC. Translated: CSKVGGGNIQYF.